This T cell receptor (beta chain) was obtained from a study of shared clonotypes between healthy human individuals. Study observations and caveats: In the sorted subsets, rarefaction showed sequencing was incomplete despite large depth. Only blood samples were collected, and tissue repertoires likely differ.

Germline-derived CDR1 and CDR2 are MDHEN and SYDVKM. The CDR3 is made up of 13 amino acids. Germline trimming cut 5 bases from V and 5 bases from J; bases unmatched to any gene: 3. CD8 cells classed as naive were CD45RO-negative and positively selected for CCR7, excluding terminally differentiated effector memory CD45RA+ cells. TCRdb's table, derived via immunoSEQ multiplex PCR, lists solely in-frame clones and lacks some. The data hold hundreds of thousands of clones, with around 95% observed a single time. The sample holds one count of this clone. As yet, its antigen is unknown. The receptor comes from a woman in her twenties or thirties in good health. J is TRBJ1-5 and V is TRBV28; 7 positions match TRBD1. The sequencing sample was made of naive CD8+ T cells sorted from blood. CDR3: CASSDREDQPQHF. Written as DNA, the CDR3 is TGTGCCAGCAGTGACAGGGAGGATCAGCCCCAGCATTTT.